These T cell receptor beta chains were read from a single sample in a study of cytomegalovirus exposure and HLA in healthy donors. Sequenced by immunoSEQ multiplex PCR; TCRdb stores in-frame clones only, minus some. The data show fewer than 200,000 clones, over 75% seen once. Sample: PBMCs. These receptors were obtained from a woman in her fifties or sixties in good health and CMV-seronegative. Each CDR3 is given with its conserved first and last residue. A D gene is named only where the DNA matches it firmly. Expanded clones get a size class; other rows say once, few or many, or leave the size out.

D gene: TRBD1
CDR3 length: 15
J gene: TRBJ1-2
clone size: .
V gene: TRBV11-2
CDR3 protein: CASRKGALANYGYTF
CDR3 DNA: TGTGCAAGCAGGAAGGGGGCCTTAGCTAACTATGGCTACACCTTC

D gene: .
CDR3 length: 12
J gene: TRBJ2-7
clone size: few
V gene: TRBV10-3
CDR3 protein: CAISEGSYEQYF
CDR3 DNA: TGTGCCATCAGTGAGGGTAGCTACGAGCAGTACTTC

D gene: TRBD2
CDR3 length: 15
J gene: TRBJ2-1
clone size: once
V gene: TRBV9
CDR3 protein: CASSAGLAGYNEQFF
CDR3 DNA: TGTGCCAGCAGCGCGGGACTAGCGGGGTACAATGAGCAGTTCTTC

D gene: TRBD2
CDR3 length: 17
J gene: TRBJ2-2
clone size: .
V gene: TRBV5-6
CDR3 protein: CASSLEGLREGTGELFF
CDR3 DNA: TGTGCCAGCAGCTTGGAAGGACTCCGGGAGGGCACCGGGGAGCTGTTTTTT

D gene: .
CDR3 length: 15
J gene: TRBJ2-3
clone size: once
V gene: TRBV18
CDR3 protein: CASSVAGTSTDTQYF
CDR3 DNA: TGTGCCAGCTCAGTTGCGGGAACTAGCACAGATACGCAGTATTTT

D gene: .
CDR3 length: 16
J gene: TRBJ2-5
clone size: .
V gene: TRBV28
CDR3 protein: CASSTRDPLVQETQYF
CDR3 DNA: TGTGCCAGCAGTACACGAGATCCACTAGTCCAAGAGACCCAGTACTTC

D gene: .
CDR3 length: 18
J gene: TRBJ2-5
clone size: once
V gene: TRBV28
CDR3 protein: CASTKPWRPLVPQETQYF
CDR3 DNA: TGTGCCAGCACCAAACCCTGGAGGCCTCTCGTACCTCAAGAGACCCAGTACTTC

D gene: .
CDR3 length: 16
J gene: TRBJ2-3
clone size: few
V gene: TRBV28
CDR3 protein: CASSFGLAKSTDTQYF
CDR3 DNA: TGTGCCAGCAGTTTCGGGCTAGCGAAAAGCACAGATACGCAGTATTTT

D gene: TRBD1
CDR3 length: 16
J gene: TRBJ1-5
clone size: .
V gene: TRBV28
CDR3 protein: CASSLGPTGYGQPQHF
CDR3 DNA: TGTGCCAGCAGTTTAGGCCCGACAGGGTATGGTCAGCCCCAGCATTTT

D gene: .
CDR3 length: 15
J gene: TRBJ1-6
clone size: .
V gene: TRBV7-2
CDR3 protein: CASSLGINMAGALHF
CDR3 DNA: TGTGCCAGCAGCTTAGGGATTAACATGGCAGGGGCACTCCACTTT

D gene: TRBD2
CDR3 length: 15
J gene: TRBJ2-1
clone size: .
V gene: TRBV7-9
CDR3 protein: CASSKSGEPYNEQFF
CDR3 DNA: TGTGCCAGCAGCAAGAGCGGGGAGCCTTACAATGAGCAGTTCTTC

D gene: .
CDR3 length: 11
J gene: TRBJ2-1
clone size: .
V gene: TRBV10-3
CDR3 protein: CASKAGGEQFF
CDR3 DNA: TGTGCCTCAAAGGCGGGCGGAGAGCAGTTCTTC

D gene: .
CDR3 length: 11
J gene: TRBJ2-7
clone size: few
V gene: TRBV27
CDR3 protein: CASSLRYEQYF
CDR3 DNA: TGTGCCAGCAGTCTCCGCTACGAGCAGTACTTC

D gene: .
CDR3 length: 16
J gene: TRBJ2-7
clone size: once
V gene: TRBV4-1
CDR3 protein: CASSWNEAEGSYEQYF
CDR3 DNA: TGCGCCAGCAGCTGGAACGAAGCGGAGGGCTCCTACGAGCAGTACTTC

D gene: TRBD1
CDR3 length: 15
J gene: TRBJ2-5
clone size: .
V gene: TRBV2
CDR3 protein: CASSSRDRKEGTQYF
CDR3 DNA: TGTGCCAGCAGTTCCCGGGACAGGAAGGAGGGGACCCAGTACTTC

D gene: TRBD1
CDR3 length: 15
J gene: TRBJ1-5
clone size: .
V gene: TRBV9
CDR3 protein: CASSVGQGQNQPQHF
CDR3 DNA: TGTGCCAGCAGCGTAGGACAGGGGCAAAATCAGCCCCAGCATTTT

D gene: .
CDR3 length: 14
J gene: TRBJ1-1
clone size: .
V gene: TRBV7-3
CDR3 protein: CASSSRRGLTEAFF
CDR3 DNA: TGTGCCAGCAGCTCTCGCAGAGGGCTCACTGAAGCTTTCTTT

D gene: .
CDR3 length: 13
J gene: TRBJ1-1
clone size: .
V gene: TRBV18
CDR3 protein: CASSPWQNTEAFF
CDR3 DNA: TGTGCCAGCTCACCATGGCAGAACACTGAAGCTTTCTTT

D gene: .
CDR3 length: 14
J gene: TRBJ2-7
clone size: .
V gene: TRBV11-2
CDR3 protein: CASSLVAGAHEQYF
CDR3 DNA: TGTGCCAGCAGCTTAGTCGCGGGTGCGCACGAGCAGTACTTC

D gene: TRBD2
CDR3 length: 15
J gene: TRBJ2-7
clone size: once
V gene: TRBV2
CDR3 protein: CASSEASGGPYEQYF
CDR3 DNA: TGTGCCAGCAGTGAAGCTAGCGGGGGCCCCTACGAGCAGTACTTC

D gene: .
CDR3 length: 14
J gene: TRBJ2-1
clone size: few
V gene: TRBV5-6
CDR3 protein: CASSLLGGGNEQFF
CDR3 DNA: TGTGCCAGCAGCTTGTTAGGGGGTGGCAATGAGCAGTTCTTC

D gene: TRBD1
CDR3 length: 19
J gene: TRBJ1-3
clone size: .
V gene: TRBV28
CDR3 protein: CASTLRGFGQGDSGNTIYF
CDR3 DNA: TGTGCCAGCACCTTAAGGGGATTCGGGCAGGGGGACTCTGGAAACACCATATATTTT

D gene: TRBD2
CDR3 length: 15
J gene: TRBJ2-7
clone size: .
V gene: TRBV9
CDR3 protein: CASSPKGLADYEQYF
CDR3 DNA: TGTGCCAGCAGCCCAAAAGGACTAGCGGACTACGAGCAGTACTTC

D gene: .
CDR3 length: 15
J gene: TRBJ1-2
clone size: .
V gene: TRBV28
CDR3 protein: CASSLSYGEVYGYTF
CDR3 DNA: TGTGCCAGCAGTTTATCCTACGGGGAGGTCTATGGCTACACCTTC

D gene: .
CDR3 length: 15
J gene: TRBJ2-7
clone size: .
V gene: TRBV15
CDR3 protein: CATSRAPLGSYEQYF
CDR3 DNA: TGTGCCACCAGCAGAGCTCCCCTAGGCTCCTACGAGCAGTACTTC

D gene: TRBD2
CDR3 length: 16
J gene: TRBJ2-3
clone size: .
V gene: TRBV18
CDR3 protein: CASSPETSKSTDTQYF
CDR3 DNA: TGTGCCAGCTCACCAGAGACTAGCAAGAGCACAGATACGCAGTATTTT

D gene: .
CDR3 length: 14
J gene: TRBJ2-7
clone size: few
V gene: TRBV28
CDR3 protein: CASSFSEQDYEQYF
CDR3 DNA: TGTGCCAGCAGTTTTTCCGAACAGGACTACGAGCAGTACTTC

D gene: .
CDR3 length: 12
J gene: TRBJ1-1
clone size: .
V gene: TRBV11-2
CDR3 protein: CASSLGLQEAFF
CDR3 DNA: TGTGCCAGCAGCTTAGGGCTGCAAGAAGCTTTCTTT

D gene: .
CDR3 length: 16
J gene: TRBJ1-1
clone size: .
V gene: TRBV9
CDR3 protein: CASSGSRGQSGTEAFF
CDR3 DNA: TGTGCCAGCAGCGGGAGCCGCGGACAATCCGGCACTGAAGCTTTCTTT

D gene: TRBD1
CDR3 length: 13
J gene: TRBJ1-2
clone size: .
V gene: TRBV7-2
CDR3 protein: CASSETGWDGYTF
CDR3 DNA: TGTGCCAGCAGCGAGACAGGGTGGGACGGCTACACCTTC

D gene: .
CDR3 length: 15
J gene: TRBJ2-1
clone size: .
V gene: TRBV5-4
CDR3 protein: CASSPGLELHNEQFF
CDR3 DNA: TGTGCCAGCAGCCCGGGACTTGAACTCCACAATGAGCAGTTCTTC

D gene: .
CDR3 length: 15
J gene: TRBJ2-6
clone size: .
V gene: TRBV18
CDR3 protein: CASSLRVTGANVLTF
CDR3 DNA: TGTGCCAGCTCACTCAGGGTTACAGGGGCCAACGTCCTGACTTTC

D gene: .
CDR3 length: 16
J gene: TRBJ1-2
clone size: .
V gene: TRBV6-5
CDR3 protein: CASSYPIFGVFYGYTF
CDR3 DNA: TGTGCCAGCAGTTACCCGATTTTCGGGGTTTTCTATGGCTACACCTTC

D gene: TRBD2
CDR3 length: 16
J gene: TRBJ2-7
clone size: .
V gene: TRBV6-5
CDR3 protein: CASSYSSGGASYEQYF
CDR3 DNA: TGTGCCAGCAGTTATTCTAGCGGGGGGGCGTCCTACGAGCAGTACTTC

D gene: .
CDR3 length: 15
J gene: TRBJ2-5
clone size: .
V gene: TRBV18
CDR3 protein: CASSPLTGIQETQYF
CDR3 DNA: TGTGCCAGCTCACCTCTTACCGGGATCCAAGAGACCCAGTACTTC

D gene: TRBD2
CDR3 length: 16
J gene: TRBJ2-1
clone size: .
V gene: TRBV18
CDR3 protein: CASSLTSGSLYNEQFF
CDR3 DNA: TGTGCCAGCTCACTGACTAGCGGGAGCCTCTACAATGAGCAGTTCTTC

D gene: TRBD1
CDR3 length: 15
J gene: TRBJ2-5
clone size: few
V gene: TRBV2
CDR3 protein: CASSYMTGTQETQYF
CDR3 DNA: TGTGCCAGCAGTTATATGACAGGGACCCAAGAGACCCAGTACTTC

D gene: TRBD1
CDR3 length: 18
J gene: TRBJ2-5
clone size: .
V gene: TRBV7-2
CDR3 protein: CASSYPKDARGLGETQYF
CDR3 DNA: TGTGCCAGCAGCTATCCTAAGGACGCCAGGGGGCTCGGGGAGACCCAGTACTTC

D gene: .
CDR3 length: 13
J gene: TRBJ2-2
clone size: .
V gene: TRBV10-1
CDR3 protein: CTSSEAGTGELFF
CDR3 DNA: TGCACCAGCAGTGAAGCGGGCACCGGGGAGCTGTTTTTT

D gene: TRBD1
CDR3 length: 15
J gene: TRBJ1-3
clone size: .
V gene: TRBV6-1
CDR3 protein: CASRVTGISGNTIYF
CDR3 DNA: TGTGCCAGCAGGGTGACAGGGATCTCTGGAAACACCATATATTTT

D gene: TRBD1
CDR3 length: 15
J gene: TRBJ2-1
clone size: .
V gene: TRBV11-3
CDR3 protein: CASSRGQGSYNEQFF
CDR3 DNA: TGTGCCAGCAGCCGAGGACAGGGGTCCTACAATGAGCAGTTCTTC

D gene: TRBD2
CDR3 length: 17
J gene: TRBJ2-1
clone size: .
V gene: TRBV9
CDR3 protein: CASSAKPGLASGHEQFF
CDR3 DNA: TGTGCCAGCAGCGCCAAGCCGGGACTAGCGTCGGGTCATGAGCAGTTCTTC

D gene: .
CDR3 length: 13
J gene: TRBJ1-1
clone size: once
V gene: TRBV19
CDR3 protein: CASGTTGNTEAFF
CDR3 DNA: TGTGCCAGTGGGACAACAGGGAACACTGAAGCTTTCTTT

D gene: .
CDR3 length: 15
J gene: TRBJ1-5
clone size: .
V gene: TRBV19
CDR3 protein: CASSPRQPTNQPQHF
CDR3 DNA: TGTGCCAGTAGTCCTAGACAGCCTACCAATCAGCCCCAGCATTTT

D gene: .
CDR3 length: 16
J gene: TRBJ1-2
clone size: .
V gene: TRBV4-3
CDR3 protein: CASSQALGGANYGYTF
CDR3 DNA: TGCGCCAGCAGCCAAGCGTTAGGGGGTGCTAACTATGGCTACACCTTC

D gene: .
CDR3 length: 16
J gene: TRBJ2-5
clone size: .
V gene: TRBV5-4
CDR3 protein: CASSAAGTRGLETQYF
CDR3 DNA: TGTGCCAGCAGCGCTGCCGGGACCCGGGGGTTAGAGACCCAGTACTTC

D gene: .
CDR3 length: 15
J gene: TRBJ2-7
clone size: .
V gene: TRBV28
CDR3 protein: CASSLPGQTSSEQYF
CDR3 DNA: TGTGCCAGCAGTCTACCCGGACAGACCTCCAGCGAGCAGTACTTC

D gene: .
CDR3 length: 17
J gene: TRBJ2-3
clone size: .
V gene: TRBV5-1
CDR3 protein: CASSFGPRGTGTDTQYF
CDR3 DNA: TGCGCCAGCAGCTTCGGACCACGGGGGACTGGCACAGATACGCAGTATTTT

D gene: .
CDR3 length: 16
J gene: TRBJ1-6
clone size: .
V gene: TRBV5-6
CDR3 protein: CASNQQGISYNSPLHF
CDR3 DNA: TGTGCCAGCAACCAACAGGGTATCTCCTATAATTCACCCCTCCACTTT

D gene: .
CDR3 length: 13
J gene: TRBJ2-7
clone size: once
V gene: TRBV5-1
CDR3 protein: CASSLETAYEQYF
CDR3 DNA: TGCGCCAGCAGCTTGGAAACAGCCTACGAGCAGTACTTC

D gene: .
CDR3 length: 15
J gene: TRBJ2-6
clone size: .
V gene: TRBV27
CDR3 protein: CASSTTGSGANVLTF
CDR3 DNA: TGTGCCAGCAGTACAACAGGGTCTGGGGCCAACGTCCTGACTTTC

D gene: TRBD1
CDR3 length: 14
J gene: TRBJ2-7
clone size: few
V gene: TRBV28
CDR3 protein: CATLGSGQGKEQYF
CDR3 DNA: TGTGCCACCTTAGGGTCGGGACAGGGTAAAGAGCAGTACTTC